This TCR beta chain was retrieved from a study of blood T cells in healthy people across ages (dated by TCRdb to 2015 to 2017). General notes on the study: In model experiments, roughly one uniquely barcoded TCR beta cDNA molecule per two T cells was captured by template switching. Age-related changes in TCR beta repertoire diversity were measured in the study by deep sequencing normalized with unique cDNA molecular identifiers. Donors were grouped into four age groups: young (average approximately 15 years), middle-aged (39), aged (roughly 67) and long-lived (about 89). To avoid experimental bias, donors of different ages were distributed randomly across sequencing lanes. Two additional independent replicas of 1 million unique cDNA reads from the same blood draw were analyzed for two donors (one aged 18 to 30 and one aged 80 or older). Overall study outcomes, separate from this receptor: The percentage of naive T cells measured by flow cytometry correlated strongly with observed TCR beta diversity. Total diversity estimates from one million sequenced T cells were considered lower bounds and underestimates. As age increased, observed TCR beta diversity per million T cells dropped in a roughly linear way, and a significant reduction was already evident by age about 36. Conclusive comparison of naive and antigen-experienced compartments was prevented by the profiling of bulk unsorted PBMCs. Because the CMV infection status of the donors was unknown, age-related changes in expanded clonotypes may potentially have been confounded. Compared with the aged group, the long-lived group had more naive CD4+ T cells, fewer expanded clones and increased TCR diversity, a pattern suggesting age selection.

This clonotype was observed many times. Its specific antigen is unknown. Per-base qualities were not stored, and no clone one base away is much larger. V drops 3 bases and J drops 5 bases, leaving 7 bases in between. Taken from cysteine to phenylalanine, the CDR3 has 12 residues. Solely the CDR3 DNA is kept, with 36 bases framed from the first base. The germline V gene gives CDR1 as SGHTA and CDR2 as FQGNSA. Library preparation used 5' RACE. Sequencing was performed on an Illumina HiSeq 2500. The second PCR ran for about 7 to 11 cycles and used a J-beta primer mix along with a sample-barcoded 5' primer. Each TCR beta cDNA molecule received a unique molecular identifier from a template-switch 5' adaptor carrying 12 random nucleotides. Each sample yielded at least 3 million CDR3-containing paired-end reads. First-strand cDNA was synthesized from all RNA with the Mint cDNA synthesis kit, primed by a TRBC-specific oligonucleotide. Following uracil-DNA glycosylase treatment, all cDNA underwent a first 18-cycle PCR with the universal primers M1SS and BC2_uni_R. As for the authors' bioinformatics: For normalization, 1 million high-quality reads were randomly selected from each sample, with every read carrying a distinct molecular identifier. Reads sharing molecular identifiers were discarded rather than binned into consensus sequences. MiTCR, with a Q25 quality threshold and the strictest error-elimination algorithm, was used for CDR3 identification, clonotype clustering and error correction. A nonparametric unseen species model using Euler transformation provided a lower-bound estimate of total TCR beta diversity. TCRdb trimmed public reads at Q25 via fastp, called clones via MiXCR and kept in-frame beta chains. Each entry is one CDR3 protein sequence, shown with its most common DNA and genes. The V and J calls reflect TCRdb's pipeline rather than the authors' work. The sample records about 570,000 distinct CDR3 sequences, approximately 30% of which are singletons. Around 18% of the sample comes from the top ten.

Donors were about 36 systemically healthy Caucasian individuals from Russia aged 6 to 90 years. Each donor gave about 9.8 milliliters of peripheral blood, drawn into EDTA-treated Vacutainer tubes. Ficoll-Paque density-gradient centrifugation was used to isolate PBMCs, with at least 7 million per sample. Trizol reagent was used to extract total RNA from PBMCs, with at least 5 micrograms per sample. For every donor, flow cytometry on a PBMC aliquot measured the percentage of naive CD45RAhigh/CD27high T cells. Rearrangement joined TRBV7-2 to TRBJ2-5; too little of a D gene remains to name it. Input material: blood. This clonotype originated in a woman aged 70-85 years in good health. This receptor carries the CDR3 CASSFHGETQYF. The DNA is TGTGCCAGCAGCTTCCACGGGGAGACCCAGTACTTC. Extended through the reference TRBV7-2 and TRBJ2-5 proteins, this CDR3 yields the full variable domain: GAGVSQSPSNKVTEKGKDVELRCDPISGHTALYWYRQSLGQGLEFLIYFQGNSAPDKSGLPSDRFSAERTGGSVSTLTIQRTQQEDSAVYLCASSFHGETQYFGPGTRLLVL.